What follows are 27 T cell receptor beta chains derived from one specimen sequenced in a study of vaccination and CD4 T cells after COVID-19. Antigen specificity for these receptors is unknown. The treatment here: approximately nine-day PBMC culture with coronavirus spike peptide pools or control peptides (ViraFEST assay). Once obtained from cultured CD4+ T cells, the DNA was sequenced using the Oncomine TCR Beta short-read assay. TCRdb recomputed calls from the PCR reads with MiXCR, one row per CDR3 protein. The sample includes approximately 10,000 distinct CDR3 sequences, approximately 61% of them seen just once. The sample was CD4+ T cells from blood, cultured in vitro. The receptor source for this set is a human donor who had recovered from COVID-19.

CDR3 residues: CASSPGLGGYTF. The CDR3 DNA reads TGTGCCAGCAGCCCGGGCCTTGGGGGCTACACCTTC. The gene calls are TRBV7-2 and TRBJ1-2, with D hard to call. The length of the CDR3 is 12 residues. CDR1 is SGHTA, CDR2 FQGNSA, per germline. V lost 5 bases and J lost 8, with 12 bases in between.

This rearrangement joins TRBV7-8 to TRBJ1-6; perhaps TRBD1 as D (5 bases). The CDR3 loop spans 15 amino acids. Germline V gives CDR1 SGHVS, CDR2 FQNEAQ. The V end was cut by 1 base, the J end by 1 base, with 5 bases between. DNA of the CDR3: TGTGCCAGCAGCTTAGGGGGGTCCTATAATTCACCCCTCCACTTT. Translating it yields CASSLGGSYNSPLHF.

V usage is TRBV5-1 and J usage is TRBJ2-7, with 9 bases fitting TRBD2. Germline assignment: CDR1 SGHRS and CDR2 YFSETQ. This CDR3 has 16 residues. J lost 6 bases, V lost 0 bases, and 10 bases had no gene match. The CDR3 reads CASSLVISGRGGEQYF. The CDR3 nucleotides read TGCGCCAGCAGCTTGGTCATTAGCGGGAGAGGAGGCGAGCAGTACTTC.

The CDR3 DNA sequence: TGTGCCAGCTCACCAGTGCAGACAGACTATGGCTACACCTTC. As protein: CASSPVQTDYGYTF. The chain is built from TRBV18 and TRBJ1-2; TRBD1 is a possible D gene (5 bases). CDR1 is KGHSH and CDR2 is LQKENI in the germline V gene. The CDR3 runs 14 residues. Deletions cut 2 bases from V and 3 bases from J, with 10 bases between.

This chain connects TRBV6-1 to TRBJ1-5; D may be TRBD1 (5 bases). The germline CDR1 and CDR2 sequences are MNHNS and SASEGT. The CDR3 length is 14 residues. The germline V and J ends were trimmed by 6 bases and 4 bases, with 13 bases remaining between them. In DNA, the CDR3 is TGTGCCAGCAGGGGGACCTTAGGTAATCAGCCCCAGCATTTT. Protein sequence: CASRGTLGNQPQHF.

This clonotype was seen only a few times. The CDR3 loop is CATSDPTRENGSGELFF. The CDR3 DNA reads as TGTGCCACCAGTGATCCTACCAGGGAGAATGGTTCCGGGGAGCTGTTTTTT. V and J are TRBV24-1 and TRBJ2-2; D tentatively fits TRBD1 or TRBD2 (5 bases each). The CDR3 consists of 17 residues. Between the trimmed V and J ends, which lost 3 bases and 6 bases, there was a span of 19 bases. Per germline, CDR1 KGHDR and CDR2 SFDVKD.

This clonotype was detected only a few times. J is TRBJ1-2 and V is TRBV7-9; D is undetermined. Deletions cut 2 bases from V and 7 bases from J, with 14 bases between. Germline V gene data show CDR1 as SEHNR and CDR2 as FQNEAQ (reference sequence). The CDR3 runs 14 residues. This chain's CDR3 is CASSLRAVPGGYTF. CDR3 sequence (DNA): TGTGCCAGCAGCTTAAGGGCCGTCCCAGGTGGCTACACCTTC.

This clonotype was counted only a few times. V is TRBV7-2 and J is TRBJ2-2; D perhaps matches TRBD1 (6 bases). Trimming cost V 5 bases and J 0 bases, with 10 bases left between them. Germline V gene data show CDR1 as SGHTA and CDR2 as FQGNSA. CDR3 length: 15 amino acids. CDR3 sequence: CASSRRQANTGELFF. In nucleotides, the CDR3 is TGTGCCAGCAGCCGACGACAGGCGAACACCGGGGAGCTGTTTTTT. The variable domain in full, with the rest retrieved from reference TRBV7-2 and TRBJ2-2, is GAGVSQSPSNKVTEKGKDVELRCDPISGHTALYWYRQSLGQGLEFLIYFQGNSAPDKSGLPSDRFSAERTGGSVSTLTIQRTQQEDSAVYLCASSRRQANTGELFFGEGSRLTVL.

The J gene is TRBJ2-7, the V gene TRBV11-3; 10 bases are shared with TRBD2. The CDR3 consists of 15 residues. The V gene end was trimmed by 2 bases and the J gene end by 3 bases; junction bases not matched to a gene: 4. Germline V gene lookup returns CDR1 SGHNT and CDR2 YENEEA. The CDR3 reads CASSLILAGDYEQYF. In nucleotides, the CDR3 is TGTGCCAGCAGCTTAATCCTAGCGGGAGACTACGAGCAGTACTTC. Full variable domain (remainder filled in from reference TRBV11-3 and TRBJ2-7): EAGVVQSPRYKIIEKKQPVAFWCNPISGHNTLYWYLQNLGQGPELLIRYENEEAVDDSQLPKDRFSAERLKGVDSTLKIQPAELGDSAVYLCASSLILAGDYEQYFGPGTRLTVT.

The CDR3 loop reads CASSYGTSGRAFEQYF. CDR3 nucleotide sequence: TGTGCCAGCAGTTACGGGACTAGCGGGAGGGCCTTCGAGCAGTACTTC. This chain uses TRBV6-5 with TRBJ2-7; TRBD2 matches at 16 bases. CDR1 and CDR2 from the germline V gene are MNHEY and SVGAGI. This CDR3 spans 16 amino acids. V was pared by 2 bases and J by 6 bases, with 4 bases of the junction left unmatched.

This clonotype was seen once. V is TRBV6-6 and J is TRBJ2-3; D ambiguous. The CDR3 has 15 residues. Germline-derived CDR1 and CDR2 are MNHNY and SVGAGI (reference sequence). The ends were cut back, 5 bases at V and 7 bases at J, with 19 bases in the middle. The CDR3 reads CASSRSYGSPNTQYF. DNA for the CDR3: TGTGCCAGCAGTCGCTCTTATGGGTCCCCCAATACGCAGTATTTT.

The chain combines TRBV28 with TRBJ1-1; D is undetermined. This CDR3 comprises 11 residues. The germline V gene has CDR1 MDHEN and CDR2 SYDVKM. Trimming left V 6 bases short and J 5 bases short, with 7 bases between. CDR3 nucleotides: TGTGCCAGCAGGGGAAGGACTGAAGCTTTCTTT. As protein: CASRGRTEAFF.

This clonotype was observed a few times. This rearrangement joins TRBV20-1 to TRBJ2-5, with TRBD2 matching over 8 bases. J gave up 1 base and V 5 bases, and 12 bases lay outside the gene matches. From germline, CDR1 is DFQATT and CDR2 SNEGSKA (reference sequence). CDR3 size: 16 residues. This CDR3 reads CSAPRLSGGIQETQYF. DNA of the CDR3: TGCAGTGCTCCACGGCTGAGCGGGGGCATCCAAGAGACCCAGTACTTC.

V usage is TRBV27 and J usage is TRBJ2-7; the match to TRBD2 covers 8 bases. V shed 10 bases, J shed 4 bases, and the junction held 15 bases outside the gene matches. The CDR3 has 15 amino acids. Germline assignment: CDR1 MNHEY and CDR2 SMNVEV (reference sequence). As DNA, the CDR3 is TGTGCCACCCATCCGTTCGGGGGGGCCGGGTACGAGCAGTACTTC. Its translation: CATHPFGGAGYEQYF.

For the CDR3, the DNA is TGCAGTGCTAGAGGGGACAGGCACCAAGAGACCCAGTACTTC. This translates into CSARGDRHQETQYF. The chain joins TRBV20-1 to TRBJ2-5, with TRBD1 identical over 8 bases. The ends lost 1 base at V and 0 bases at J; junction bases unmatched: 1. Germline CDR1 reads DFQATT; CDR2 reads SNEGSKA (reference sequence). The CDR3 has 14 residues.

V is TRBV28 and J is TRBJ2-4, with 8 positions matching TRBD1. Trimming took 5 bases from V and 9 from J; bases not matched to a gene: 27. Germline-derived CDR1 and CDR2 are MDHEN and SYDVKM. The CDR3 covers 20 residues. As DNA, the CDR3 is TGTGCCAGCAGTCAAGATAAATGGGGTTTGGACAGGGTGTGGGTGGGCATTCAGTACTTC. It specifies CASSQDKWGLDRVWVGIQYF.

The V call is TRBV7-9, the J call TRBJ2-3, with D unresolved. Germline V gene lookup returns CDR1 SEHNR and CDR2 FQNEAQ (reference sequence). This CDR3 is built from 14 residues. V was clipped by 0 bases and J by 2 bases, with 6 bases between them. The DNA for the CDR3 is TGTGCCAGCAGCTTAGCGGAGCCCACAGATACGCAGTATTTT. Its protein product is CASSLAEPTDTQYF. Full variable domain (rest looked up from reference TRBV7-9 and TRBJ2-3): DTGVSQNPRHKITKRGQNVTFRCDPISEHNRLYWYRQTLGQGPEFLTYFQNEAQLEKSRLLSDRFSAERPKGSFSTLEIQRTEQGDSAMYLCASSLAEPTDTQYFGPGTRLTVL.

The rearrangement uses TRBV30 and TRBJ2-7, with TRBD1 matching 8 bases. Per the germline V gene, CDR1 is GTSNPN and CDR2 is SVGIG (reference sequence). The CDR3 loop spans 13 amino acids. The J segment lost 4 bases and the V segment lost 1 base, leaving 3 bases of the junction unmatched. This CDR3 reads CAWSGTGKYEQYF. The DNA of the CDR3 is TGTGCCTGGAGTGGGACAGGGAAGTACGAGCAGTACTTC.

The chain combines TRBV7-2 with TRBJ2-2; tentatively, D is TRBD2 (6 bases). The CDR3 runs to 14 residues. V lost 4 bases and J lost 3, with 9 bases in between. Germline V gene lookup returns CDR1 SGHTA and CDR2 FQGNSA. The CDR3 DNA follows: TGTGCCAGCAGCTGGGACTCGCACACCGGGGAGCTGTTTTTT. Translated, it gives CASSWDSHTGELFF. The full variable domain, its missing parts supplied by reference TRBV7-2 and TRBJ2-2, is GAGVSQSPSNKVTEKGKDVELRCDPISGHTALYWYRQSLGQGLEFLIYFQGNSAPDKSGLPSDRFSAERTGGSVSTLTIQRTQQEDSAVYLCASSWDSHTGELFFGEGSRLTVL.

The CDR3 is CSASVAGGQGPYNEQFF. The CDR3 bases are TGCAGTGCTAGTGTAGCGGGGGGACAGGGGCCCTACAATGAGCAGTTCTTC. The V call is TRBV20-1, the J call TRBJ2-1, with D possibly being TRBD1 or TRBD2 (10 bases each). With 3 bases removed from V and 2 bases from J, the gap between germline ends came to 20 bases. Germline V gives CDR1 DFQATT, CDR2 SNEGSKA (reference sequence). CDR3 length: 17 amino acids.

The chain employs TRBV10-3 and TRBJ2-7; D possibly corresponds to TRBD2 (7 bases). Per germline, CDR1 ENHRY and CDR2 SYGVKD. The CDR3 consists of 13 residues. V lost 6 bases and J 3 bases, leaving 12 bases between the germline ends. CDR3 nucleotides: TGTGCCATCAGCAGAGGGGGGGGCTACGAGCAGTACTTC. It translates to CAISRGGGYEQYF.

The chain employs TRBV10-3 and TRBJ1-6, with a weak D call TRBD1 (5 bases). Trimming left V 0 bases short and J 7 bases short, with 10 bases between. Germline lookup yields CDR1 ENHRY and CDR2 SYGVKD. CDR3 size: 15 residues. CDR3: CAISESQGGNSPLHF. CDR3 nucleotides: TGTGCCATCAGTGAGTCCCAGGGTGGGAATTCACCCCTCCACTTT.

V is TRBV20-1 and J is TRBJ1-1, with D maybe TRBD1 (5 bases). Germline V gene lookup returns CDR1 DFQATT and CDR2 SNEGSKA (reference sequence). The CDR3 length is 15 residues. V was cut by 0 bases and J by 4 bases, with 15 bases left in between. CDR3 DNA: TGCAGTGCTAGAGATCTGGGACCGCTTGGCACTGAAGCTTTCTTT. Its translation is CSARDLGPLGTEAFF.

This clonotype came up once. The CDR3 nucleotides read TGCAGTGCCATTCAGGGGGCGGCGGGCAATCAGCCCCAGCATTTT. The encoded protein is CSAIQGAAGNQPQHF. The chain recombines TRBV20-1 with TRBJ1-5; 8 nucleotides match TRBD1. The CDR3 consists of 15 residues. Germline V gene data show CDR1 as DFQATT and CDR2 as SNEGSKA (reference sequence). With 6 bases clipped from V and 2 bases from J, the junction kept 9 bases outside the gene matches.

This chain connects TRBV6-1 to TRBJ2-7; D perhaps matches TRBD1 (6 bases). The V and J ends lost 1 base and 5 bases respectively, with 15 bases between them. The CDR3 runs to 15 residues. Looked up from germline, CDR1 is MNHNS and CDR2 is SASEGT. CDR3 sequence: CASSEGDGTTHEQYF. CDR3 DNA: TGTGCCAGCAGTGAAGGGGATGGGACAACCCACGAGCAGTACTTC.

The chain carries TRBV20-1 and TRBJ2-3; possibly TRBD2 for D (6 bases). The CDR3 consists of 15 residues. Germline V lookup: CDR1 DFQATT, CDR2 SNEGSKA (reference sequence). The V end was cut by 1 base, the J end by 4 bases, with 15 bases between. CDR3 amino acids: CSARGDSGGSDTQYF. The CDR3 DNA is TGCAGTGCTAGAGGGGACTCCGGCGGATCAGATACGCAGTATTTT.

This rearrangement joins TRBV19 to TRBJ2-3; 11 bases are shared with TRBD2. The junction had 11 bases not matched to a gene; V was cut back by 6 bases and J by 0 bases. CDR3 size: 18 residues. Per the germline V gene, CDR1 is LNHDA and CDR2 is SQIVND (reference sequence). The CDR3 DNA follows: TGTGCCAGTAGCCTCACTAGCGGGAGCGGTGAAAGCACAGATACGCAGTATTTT. Residues: CASSLTSGSGESTDTQYF. The whole variable domain, filled in from reference TRBV19 and TRBJ2-3, reads DGGITQSPKYLFRKEGQNVTLSCEQNLNHDAMYWYRQDPGQGLRLIYYSQIVNDFQKGDIAEGYSVSREKKESFPLTVTSAQKNPTAFYLCASSLTSGSGESTDTQYFGPGTRLTVL.